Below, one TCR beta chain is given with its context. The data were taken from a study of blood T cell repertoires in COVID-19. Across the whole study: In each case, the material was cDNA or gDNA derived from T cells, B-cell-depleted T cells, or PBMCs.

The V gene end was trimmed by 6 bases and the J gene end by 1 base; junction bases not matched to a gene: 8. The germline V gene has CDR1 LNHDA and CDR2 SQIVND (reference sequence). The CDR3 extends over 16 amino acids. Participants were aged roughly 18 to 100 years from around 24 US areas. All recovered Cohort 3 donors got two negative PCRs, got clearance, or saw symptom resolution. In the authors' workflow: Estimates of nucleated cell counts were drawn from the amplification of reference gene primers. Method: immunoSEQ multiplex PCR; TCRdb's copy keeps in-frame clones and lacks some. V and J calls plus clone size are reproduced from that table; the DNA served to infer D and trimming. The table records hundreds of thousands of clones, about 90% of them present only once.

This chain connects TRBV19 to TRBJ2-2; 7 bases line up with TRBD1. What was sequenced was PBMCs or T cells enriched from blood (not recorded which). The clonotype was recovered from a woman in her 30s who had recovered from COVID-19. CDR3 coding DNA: TGTGCCAGTAGGGGGGACAGAGCTGAGAACACCGGGGAGCTGTTTTTT. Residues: CASRGDRAENTGELFF.